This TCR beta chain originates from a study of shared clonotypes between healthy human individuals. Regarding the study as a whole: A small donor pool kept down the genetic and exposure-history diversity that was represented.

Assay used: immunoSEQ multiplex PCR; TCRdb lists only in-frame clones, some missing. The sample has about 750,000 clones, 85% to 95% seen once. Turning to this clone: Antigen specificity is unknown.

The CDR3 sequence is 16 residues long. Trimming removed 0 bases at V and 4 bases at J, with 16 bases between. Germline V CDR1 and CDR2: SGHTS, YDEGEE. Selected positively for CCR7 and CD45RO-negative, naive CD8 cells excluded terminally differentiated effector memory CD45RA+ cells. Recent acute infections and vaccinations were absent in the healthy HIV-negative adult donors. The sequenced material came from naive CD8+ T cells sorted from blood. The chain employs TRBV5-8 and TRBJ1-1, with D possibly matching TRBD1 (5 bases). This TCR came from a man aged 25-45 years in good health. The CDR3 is CASSLVAGGRSTEAFF. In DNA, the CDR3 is TGTGCCAGCAGCTTGGTGGCGGGGGGGAGGTCCACTGAAGCTTTCTTT.